The present entry profiles one TCR beta chain with its context. Antigen specificity is unknown. This specimen belongs to a study of T-cell reconstitution after alpha-beta-depleted transplantation in children. Study-wide results and caveats: Some patients' high day-60 TCRbeta diversity was traced to surviving recipient T cells and thymic progenitors. Expanded clones from the graft, numbering several hundred, reportedly supplied alpha-beta T cells about two months after transplant. T-cell numbers and diversity, one year after transplant, stemmed largely from T cells that were newly produced.

Preparation of the TCRbeta library involved a method that used unique molecular identifiers. TCRdb independently ran MiXCR on the PCR reads; one entry per CDR3 protein. The sample yields hundreds of thousands of distinct CDR3 sequences, roughly 15% seen once. V shed 3 bases, J shed 5 bases, and the junction held 7 bases outside the gene matches. The CDR3 is 14 residues long. The germline V gene has CDR1 SGHRS and CDR2 YFSETQ. This clonotype was obtained from a male patient under 10 years old who had a stem cell transplant for acute lymphoblastic leukemia, so the T cells may come from the graft donor. V usage is TRBV5-1 and J usage is TRBJ2-5, with TRBD2 matching 7 bases. The sample consisted of PBMCs, mostly from graft donor cells, taken 360 days after TCRalphabeta/CD19-depleted stem cell transplant. CDR3 residues: CASSWVGGSETQYF. The CDR3 region has the DNA TGCGCCAGCAGCTGGGTGGGCGGGAGTGAGACCCAGTACTTC.